This T cell receptor beta chain is from a study of cytomegalovirus exposure and HLA in healthy donors. Comments on this clone: Antigen unknown.

Researchers ran the PCR with 60 Vbeta and 13 Jbeta primers. Assay: immunoSEQ multiplex PCR; the TCRdb copy retains only in-frame clones and omits some. The data contain 80,000 to 130,000 clones, approximately 72% of them singletons. The length of the CDR3 is 15 residues. Trimming shortened V by 0 bases and J by 0 bases, and 11 bases separated the two germline ends. Germline lookup yields CDR1 GTSNPN and CDR2 SVGIG (reference sequence). Notes on the study in general: Most of the TCR beta V segments (in an earlier analysis) were productive either about 87% or about 30% of the time.

The chain links TRBV30 to TRBJ1-2; D gene uncertain. The specimen was PBMCs. This TCR was sampled from a male donor in good health and CMV-seropositive. Here the CDR3 DNA reads TGTGCCTGGAGTGTAGAACACCCAGCTAACTATGGCTACACCTTC. Protein: CAWSVEHPANYGYTF.